This T cell receptor beta chain was sequenced for a study of shared clonotypes between healthy human individuals. Broader study findings: Across a handful of donors, naive CD4 shared roughly 5%, naive CD8 under 4%, memory CD4 about 2.4%, memory CD8 0.4% to 0.5%.

To note about this clone: The antigen is undetermined.

Data came from immunoSEQ multiplex PCR; TCRdb stores just in-frame clones and leaves some out. There are hundreds of thousands of clones in the sample; around 96% occur only once, and about 0.11% lies in the top ten. CD45RO negativity and positive selection for CCR7 defined naive CD8 cells, a population that excluded terminally differentiated effector memory CD45RA+ cells. CDR1 is MNHNS and CDR2 is SASEGT in the germline V gene. The ends were cut back, 2 bases at V and 0 bases at J, with 8 bases in the middle. There are 15 residues in the CDR3. Sample: naive CD8+ T cells sorted from blood. J is TRBJ2-1 and V is TRBV6-1; no reliable D call. This TCR was recovered from a young woman in good health. The CDR3, as DNA: TGTGCCAGCAGTGAACCCGCAATCTCCTACAATGAGCAGTTCTTC. This gives the protein CASSEPAISYNEQFF.